Below, 18 T cell receptor beta chains from the same sample are listed, as sequenced in a study of cytomegalovirus exposure and HLA in healthy donors. In the PCR, 60 Vbeta and 13 Jbeta primers were used. Some clones are missing from TCRdb's copy, which holds only in-frame ones; the method was immunoSEQ multiplex PCR. The sample lists about 120,000 clones; roughly 82% were seen once. The source material was PBMCs. The receptor source for this set is a male donor in good health and CMV-seropositive.

V is TRBV27 and J is TRBJ2-5, with D tentatively TRBD2 (7 bases). CDR1 and CDR2 (germline): MNHEY, SMNVEV (reference sequence). This CDR3 region has 14 residues. Trimming removed 4 bases from V and 4 bases from J, with 13 bases in between. CDR3 nucleotides: TGTGCCAGCAGTTGGCGGGGGCGCGGAGAGACCCAGTACTTC. This gives the protein CASSWRGRGETQYF.

J is TRBJ2-7 and V is TRBV27, with D possibly TRBD1 on 6 matching bases. Germline V gene data show CDR1 as MNHEY and CDR2 as SMNVEV (reference sequence). Trimming removed 6 bases from V and 3 bases from J, with 15 bases in between. The CDR3 contains 14 residues. The CDR3 nucleotides are TGTGCCAGCAGATTTGGGGGACACGACTACGAGCAGTACTTC. Translating gives CASRFGGHDYEQYF.

The rearrangement joins TRBV28 to TRBJ2-4; 9 nucleotides line up with TRBD2. The germline gives CDR1 MDHEN, CDR2 SYDVKM. With 1 base clipped from V and 5 bases from J, the junction kept 12 bases outside the gene matches. This CDR3 contains 18 residues. CDR3 bases: TGTGCCAGCAGTTTATCGGGCGGGGTAGCGGGAGACGAAAACATTCAGTACTTC. It encodes CASSLSGGVAGDENIQYF.

The V gene is TRBV5-3, the J gene TRBJ2-6; maybe TRBD1 (5 bases). TRBV5-3 is an open reading frame whose function is uncertain. V was pared by 1 base and J by 0 bases, with 11 bases between. The CDR3 consists of 17 residues. The CDR3 protein is CARSLYDSASGANVLTF. The CDR3 region has the DNA TGTGCCAGAAGCTTGTACGACAGCGCCTCTGGGGCCAACGTCCTGACTTTC.

The V gene is TRBV27, the J gene TRBJ2-7; 8 bases match TRBD1. This CDR3 is built from 14 residues. CDR1 is MNHEY and CDR2 is SMNVEV in the germline V gene (reference sequence). V lost 5 bases to trimming and J lost 3 bases; unmatched junction nucleotides: 6. Here the CDR3 reads CASSPSGQGYEQYF. The CDR3 bases are TGTGCCAGCAGTCCCTCAGGACAGGGCTACGAGCAGTACTTC.

About this clone itself: Other DNA sequences in this sample translate to the same CDR3. This chain joins TRBV27 and TRBJ2-1; D is perhaps TRBD1 (5 bases). This CDR3 spans 11 amino acids. Germline CDR1 is MNHEY and CDR2 is SMNVEV (reference sequence). V was shortened by 6 bases and J by 8 bases, with 8 bases between the two germline ends. The DNA of the CDR3 is TGTGCCAGCAGCCTGGGGCATGAGCAGTTCTTC. Translation: CASSLGHEQFF.

The rearrangement uses TRBV28 and TRBJ1-2, with 7 positions matching TRBD1. The germline gives CDR1 MDHEN, CDR2 SYDVKM. CDR3 length: 13 residues. The trim removed 7 bases at V and 6 bases at J, leaving 8 bases unmatched. DNA of the CDR3: TGTGCCAGCACCCCCTTACAGGGGCATGGCTACACCTTC. Its protein is CASTPLQGHGYTF.

This sequence joins TRBV18 and TRBJ1-4; D not resolved. Per germline, CDR1 KGHSH and CDR2 LQKENI. The CDR3 length is 16 residues. The V end was cut by 1 base, the J end by 3 bases, with 12 bases between. CDR3 DNA: TGTGCCAGCTCACCACTGGCGGGGTCGGCTAATGAAAAACTGTTTTTT. This encodes CASSPLAGSANEKLFF.

The V call is TRBV4-2, the J call TRBJ2-1; TRBD2 matches 11 bases. Germline CDR1 and CDR2: LGHNA and YNFKEQ. J was trimmed by 4 bases and V by 0 bases; bases with no gene match: 11. The CDR3 consists of 19 residues. CDR3 in DNA: TGTGCCAGCAGCCAAGATGACCTTACTAGCGGGGGAGGATACAATGAGCAGTTCTTC. Translated, it gives CASSQDDLTSGGGYNEQFF.

This chain connects TRBV7-2 to TRBJ2-7; 11 bases are a match to TRBD1. There are 15 residues in the CDR3. The V segment lost 6 bases and the J segment 4 bases; nucleotides outside the gene matches: 8. Looked up from germline, CDR1 is SGHTA and CDR2 is FQGNSA. CDR3 in DNA: TGTGCCAGCAGACTAGGCGGACAGGGGGCGTACGAGCAGTACTTC. Its translation is CASRLGGQGAYEQYF.

The V call is TRBV7-9, the J call TRBJ1-5, with D maybe TRBD1 (5 bases). The V and J ends lost 4 bases and 2 bases respectively, with 12 bases between them. The CDR3 covers 15 residues. Germline loops: CDR1 SEHNR, CDR2 FQNEAQ (reference sequence). In DNA form, the CDR3 reads TGTGCCAGCAGCTCAGGGCAGGAAGGCAATCAGCCCCAGCATTTT. This gives the protein CASSSGQEGNQPQHF.

The chain recombines TRBV28 with TRBJ2-7, with 11 bases identical to TRBD1. V lost 5 bases, J lost 2 bases, and 5 bases stayed unmatched. This CDR3 has 15 residues. CDR1 is MDHEN and CDR2 is SYDVKM in the germline V gene. CDR3 residues: CASSVGTGGTYEQYF. The CDR3 coding sequence is TGTGCCAGCAGTGTCGGGACAGGGGGGACCTACGAGCAGTACTTC.

The chain uses TRBV5-3 and TRBJ2-1; TRBD2 matches at 7 bases. Being an ORF, TRBV5-3 has a function that is uncertain. The CDR3 is 19 residues long. The V gene end was trimmed by 4 bases and the J gene end by 7 bases; junction bases not matched to a gene: 23. The CDR3 here is CARSPAGVTKRPPPNEQFF. DNA of the CDR3: TGTGCCAGAAGCCCGGCGGGGGTAACCAAGCGGCCCCCCCCTAATGAGCAGTTCTTC.

The rearrangement joins TRBV5-5 to TRBJ1-5, with 9 bases matching TRBD1. Per the germline V gene, CDR1 is SGHKS and CDR2 is YYEKEE (reference sequence). The length of the CDR3 is 18 residues. J gave up 3 bases and V 4 bases, and 14 bases lay outside the gene matches. The DNA for the CDR3 is TGTGCCAGCAGCGCTAGGTCGGGACAGGGAAATACCAATCAGCCCCAGCATTTT. Translation gives CASSARSGQGNTNQPQHF.

As to this clone: One end of the junction does not line up with germline, which may come from a read error. V gene TRBV19 combines with J gene TRBJ2-4; 8 bases fit TRBD2. The CDR3 length is 16 residues. Germline V gene data show CDR1 as LNHDA and CDR2 as SQIVND (reference sequence). DNA of the CDR3: TGTGCCACTAAGGGCGGGAGGAATCTAGCCAAAAACAGTCAGTACTTC. Translating it yields CATKGGRNLAKNSQYF.

The count of this clone is one. The J gene is TRBJ2-2, the V gene TRBV7-9; D remains ambiguous. Germline loops: CDR1 SEHNR, CDR2 FQNEAQ (reference sequence). Trimming took off 11 bases at V and 4 bases at J, with 17 bases between the two ends. This CDR3 has 14 amino acids. Here the CDR3 DNA reads TGTGCCTGCTCCCATAGCCTAGGCACCGGGGAGCTGTTTTTT. As protein: CACSHSLGTGELFF.

This clone was recorded a few times. The rearrangement joins TRBV15 to TRBJ2-3; 11 nucleotides line up with TRBD2. The CDR3 has 13 residues. V gave up 8 bases and J gave up 5 bases; unmatched junction bases: 3. The germline V gene encodes CDR1 LNHNV and CDR2 YYDKDF (reference sequence). DNA of the CDR3: TGTGCCACCCTAGCGGGAGGAGAAGATACGCAGTATTTT. Protein product: CATLAGGEDTQYF.

The chain recombines TRBV6-5 with TRBJ1-3; D is ambiguous. V lost 6 bases and J lost 0, with 3 bases in between. The length of the CDR3 is 12 residues. The germline V gene encodes CDR1 MNHEY and CDR2 SVGAGI. CDR3 sequence reads: CASRSSGNTIYF. In nucleotides, the CDR3 is TGTGCCAGCAGGAGCTCTGGAAACACCATATATTTT.